What follows describes a single T cell receptor beta chain. Other DNA sequences within the sample encode an identical CDR3. This record belongs to a study of blood T cell repertoires in COVID-19. Background on the study: Acute and convalescent COVID-19 samples came from the United States, Italy and Spain. The cDNA or gDNA used as material had been derived from T cells, B-cell-depleted T cells, or PBMCs.

Trimming pared 2 bases from V and 2 bases from J, leaving 10 bases between. CDR3 size: 15 residues. Germline V lookup: CDR1 MNHNS, CDR2 SASEGT. Data came from immunoSEQ multiplex PCR; TCRdb stores just in-frame clones and leaves some out. The sample lists about 300,000 clones; around 92% were seen once. Participant age was roughly 18 to 95 years, and participants resided in 24 US areas. Participants in the exposed group had met a COVID-19 case in the 2 weeks before joining the study. V gene TRBV6-1 combines with J gene TRBJ1-5, with D possibly being TRBD1 (6 bases). Sequenced sample: PBMCs or T cells enriched from blood (not recorded which). The receptor's source is a woman between 45 and 65 years old who had been exposed to COVID-19. The CDR3 nucleotides are TGTGCCAGCAGTGAAAGTCCAGGGGGCAATCAGCCCCAGCATTTT. It yields the protein CASSESPGGNQPQHF.